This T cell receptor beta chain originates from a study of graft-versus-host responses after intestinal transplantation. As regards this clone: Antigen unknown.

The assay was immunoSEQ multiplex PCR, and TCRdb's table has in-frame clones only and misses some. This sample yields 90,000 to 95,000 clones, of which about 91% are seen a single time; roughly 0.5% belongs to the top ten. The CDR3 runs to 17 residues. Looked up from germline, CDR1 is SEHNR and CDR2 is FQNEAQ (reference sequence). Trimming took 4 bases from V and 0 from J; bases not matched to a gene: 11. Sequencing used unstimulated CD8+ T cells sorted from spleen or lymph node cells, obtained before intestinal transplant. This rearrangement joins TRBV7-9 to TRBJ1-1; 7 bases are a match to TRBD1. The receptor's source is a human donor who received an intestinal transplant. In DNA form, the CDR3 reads TGTGCCAGCAGCTCCCCGGAGGGGGCAGGGCTGAACACTGAAGCTTTCTTT. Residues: CASSSPEGAGLNTEAFF.